This TCR beta chain was captured by sequencing in a study of blood T cells in healthy people across ages. The study, taken as a whole, reports: Investigators treated diversity estimates from one million T cells as underestimates.

Donor samples were obtained from healthy Caucasian individuals from Russia, aged 6 to 90. Peripheral blood from each donor was collected in a volume of roughly 9.8 milliliters. Researchers isolated at least 6 million PBMCs per sample. A second PCR of roughly 7 to 11 cycles used a sample-barcoded 5' primer and a J-beta primer mix. TCRdb used MiXCR to reprocess the 5' RACE reads, holding one entry per CDR3 protein. The sample lists 720,000 or so distinct CDR3 sequences; roughly 43% were seen once. Germline assignment: CDR1 SQVTM and CDR2 ANQGSEA. The CDR3 consists of 14 residues. V gave up 5 bases and J gave up 2 bases; unmatched junction bases: 5. In its sample, this clonotype was seen many times. Its antigen is undetermined.

The chain carries TRBV29-1 and TRBJ2-3; 9 bases line up with TRBD2. Sequenced sample: blood. The TCR was taken from an elderly man in good health. The CDR3 is CSVRLAANTDTQYF. The CDR3, as DNA: TGCAGCGTTCGACTAGCGGCCAACACAGATACGCAGTATTTT.